The 15 T cell receptor beta chains listed next were all sequenced from one sample in a study of radiotherapy plus CTLA-4 blockade in lung cancer. Only in-frame clones appear in the TCRdb table, and some are missing; sequencing was by immunoSEQ multiplex PCR. The sample has 25,000 to 30,000 clones; approximately 77% are singletons. The specimen was peripheral blood, collected from a patient treated with radiotherapy plus ipilimumab. Receptor source: a human donor with non-small cell lung cancer that progressed on radiotherapy plus ipilimumab.

The chain has TRBV7-3 and TRBJ2-1, with a weak D call TRBD1 (6 bases). This CDR3 region has 16 residues. CDR1 is SGHTA, CDR2 FQGTGA, per germline. Trimming removed 1 base at V and 2 bases at J, with 12 bases between. The CDR3 loop reads CASSLRSGDTYNEQFF. CDR3 bases: TGTGCCAGCAGCTTAAGGTCCGGGGACACCTACAATGAGCAGTTCTTC.

This clone was picked up one time. This chain uses TRBV9 with TRBJ2-1; 12 nucleotides line up with TRBD2. Germline CDR1 is SGDLS and CDR2 is YYNGEE. The trim removed 3 bases at V and 8 bases at J, leaving 6 bases unmatched. The CDR3 contains 15 residues. CDR3 coding DNA: TGTGCCAGCAGCGCATCTAGCGGGGGGGCCGATGAGCAGTTCTTC. Translation gives CASSASSGGADEQFF. The full variable domain, in which reference TRBV9 and TRBJ2-1 provide the parts outside the CDR3, is DSGVTQTPKHLITATGQRVTLRCSPRSGDLSVYWYQQSLDQGLQFLIQYYNGEERAKGNILERFSAQQFPDLHSELNLSSLELGDSALYFCASSASSGGADEQFFGPGTRLTVL.

V and J are TRBV4-1 and TRBJ2-3; 7 bases fit TRBD2. J was trimmed by 0 bases and V by 3 bases; bases with no gene match: 3. Germline loops: CDR1 MGHRA, CDR2 YSYEKL. The CDR3 totals 15 residues. As DNA, the CDR3 is TGCGCCAGCAGCCAGCTAGCGGCTAGCACAGATACGCAGTATTTT. Its protein product is CASSQLAASTDTQYF.

CDR3 region: CASSIRWGQPQHF. In DNA form, the CDR3 reads TGTGCCAGTAGTATCCGTTGGGGTCAGCCCCAGCATTTT. V usage is TRBV19 and J usage is TRBJ1-5; no clear D. V was trimmed by 3 bases and J by 6 bases, leaving 9 bases between them. Germline assignment: CDR1 LNHDA and CDR2 SQIVND (reference sequence). This CDR3 contains 13 residues.

The chain carries TRBV4-1 and TRBJ2-1; TRBD1 matches at 12 bases. The CDR3 is 21 amino acids. J gave up 0 bases and V 1 base, and 13 bases lay outside the gene matches. Germline-derived CDR1 and CDR2 are MGHRA and YSYEKL. Here the CDR3 reads CASSQGGQGAMWLSSYNEQFF. The CDR3 DNA reads as TGCGCCAGCAGCCAAGGGGGACAGGGGGCAATGTGGCTAAGCTCCTACAATGAGCAGTTCTTC.

As DNA, the CDR3 is TGTGCCAGCAGCGTAGGGACCGGGAGCTCCTACGAGCAGTACTTC. It specifies CASSVGTGSSYEQYF. J is TRBJ2-7 and V is TRBV9; tentatively, D is TRBD2 (6 bases). Germline CDR1 and CDR2: SGDLS and YYNGEE. This CDR3 comprises 15 residues. V lost 0 bases, J lost 0 bases, and 10 bases lay in between.

This chain uses TRBV28 with TRBJ2-7, with 7 bases identical to TRBD2. Germline V gives CDR1 MDHEN, CDR2 SYDVKM. The CDR3 spans 13 residues. With V trimmed by 1 base and J by 4 bases, 1 base remained unmatched. CDR3 nucleotides: TGTGCCAGCAGTTTATTCGGGGGGTACGAGCAGTACTTC. Amino acid sequence: CASSLFGGYEQYF.

The chain employs TRBV7-9 and TRBJ1-2, with D possibly matching TRBD1 (6 bases). Germline loops: CDR1 SEHNR, CDR2 FQNEAQ (reference sequence). The CDR3 totals 13 residues. V gave up 3 bases and J gave up 8 bases, with 13 bases separating them. Written as DNA, the CDR3 is TGTGCCAGCAGCTTGGGTGGGACAAGAGGCTACACCTTC. This translates into CASSLGGTRGYTF.

The CDR3 coding sequence is TGTGCCAGCAGTAGGGGGAGCTCCTACAATGAGCAGTTCTTC. Translated: CASSRGSSYNEQFF. V and J are TRBV6-5 and TRBJ2-1; TRBD1 might be the D (6 bases). Germline V gene lookup returns CDR1 MNHEY and CDR2 SVGAGI. V was clipped by 5 bases and J by 0 bases, with 8 bases between them. The CDR3 length is 14 residues.

The chain joins TRBV9 to TRBJ2-1; unclear D gene. The CDR3 extends over 12 amino acids. Between the trimmed V and J ends, which lost 3 bases and 0 bases, there was a span of 1 base. Germline V gene data show CDR1 as SGDLS and CDR2 as YYNGEE. The CDR3 DNA reads as TGTGCCAGCAGCGACTCCTACAATGAGCAGTTCTTC. Translation: CASSDSYNEQFF.

CDR3 region: CASSLFGGAGTDTQYF. CDR3 in DNA: TGTGCCAGCAGCTTATTTGGCGGCGCTGGCACAGATACGCAGTATTTT. The J gene is TRBJ2-3, the V gene TRBV7-2, with D unclear. CDR1 and CDR2 (germline): SGHTA, FQGNSA. V shed 2 bases and J shed 1 base, with 13 bases lying between them. The CDR3 runs 16 residues.

This clone was observed a single time. The rearrangement uses TRBV11-1 and TRBJ2-1; D is possibly TRBD2 (7 bases). Deletions cut 5 bases from V and 0 bases from J, with 14 bases between. Germline lookup yields CDR1 SGHAT and CDR2 FQDESV (reference sequence). The CDR3 loop spans 16 amino acids. Here the CDR3 reads CASSRGGGSSYNEQFF. CDR3 in DNA: TGTGCCAGCAGCCGAGGGGGAGGGAGCTCCTACAATGAGCAGTTCTTC.

This rearrangement joins TRBV7-9 to TRBJ1-1, with D perhaps matching TRBD1 (5 bases). Germline-derived CDR1 and CDR2 are SEHNR and FQNEAQ (reference sequence). The CDR3 runs to 14 residues. Trimming cost V 6 bases and J 1 base, with 12 bases left between them. The CDR3 DNA sequence: TGTGCCAGCAGGTCCTGGGGGGAGAACACTGAAGCTTTCTTT. Residues: CASRSWGENTEAFF.

V gene TRBV5-6 combines with J gene TRBJ2-2; 7 nucleotides align to TRBD1. The CDR3 is 17 amino acids. Germline CDR1 reads SGHDT; CDR2 reads YYEEEE. Germline trimming cut 0 bases from V and 1 base from J; bases unmatched to any gene: 6. CDR3 amino acids: CASSLAPGGLNTGELFF. In DNA form, the CDR3 reads TGTGCCAGCAGCTTGGCGCCAGGGGGTTTGAACACCGGGGAGCTGTTTTTT.

Comments on this clone: The sample holds other DNA sequences that translate to the same CDR3. V usage is TRBV10-3 and J usage is TRBJ1-5, with D possibly TRBD1 on 6 matching bases. From germline, CDR1 is ENHRY and CDR2 SYGVKD. CDR3 length: 13 residues. V gave up 6 bases and J gave up 3 bases, with 9 bases separating them. CDR3 DNA: TGTGCCATCAGCCGGGACAACAATCAGCCCCAGCATTTT. Its protein is CAISRDNNQPQHF.